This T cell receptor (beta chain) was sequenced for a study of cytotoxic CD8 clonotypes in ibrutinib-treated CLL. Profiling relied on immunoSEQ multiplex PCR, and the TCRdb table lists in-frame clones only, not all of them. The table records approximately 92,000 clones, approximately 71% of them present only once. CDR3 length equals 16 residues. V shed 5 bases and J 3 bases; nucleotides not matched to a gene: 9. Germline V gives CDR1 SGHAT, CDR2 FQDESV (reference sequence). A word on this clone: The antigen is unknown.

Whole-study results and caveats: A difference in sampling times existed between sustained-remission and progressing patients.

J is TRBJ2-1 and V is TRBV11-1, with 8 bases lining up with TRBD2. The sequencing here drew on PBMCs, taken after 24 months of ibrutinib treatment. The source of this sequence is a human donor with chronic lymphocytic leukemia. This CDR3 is CASSPTGRGDYNEQFF. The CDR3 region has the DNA TGTGCCAGCAGCCCCACTGGGCGGGGGGACTACAATGAGCAGTTCTTC.